A single sample is the source of the 2 T cell receptor beta chains below, sequenced in a study of shared clonotypes between healthy human individuals. Assay used: immunoSEQ multiplex PCR; TCRdb lists only in-frame clones, some missing. The data contain roughly 410,000 clones, around 96% of them singletons. The sequenced material came from memory CD8+ T cells sorted from blood. Subset indicated: CD45RO+ cells pooled with CCR7-negative TemRA cells. Receptors originate from a man aged 30 to 39 in good health.

The rearrangement links TRBV29-1 to TRBJ1-1; D gene unclear. V lost 0 bases to trimming and J lost 6 bases, with 11 bases between them. The length of the CDR3 is 13 residues. The germline V gene encodes CDR1 SQVTM and CDR2 ANQGSEA. The CDR3 is CSVEDPRKPEAFF. CDR3 sequence (DNA): TGCAGCGTTGAAGATCCCAGGAAGCCTGAAGCTTTCTTT.

Only one count was recorded for this clone. The rearrangement uses TRBV6-6 and TRBJ2-2; D perhaps matches TRBD2 (5 bases). CDR3 length: 15 amino acids. Germline CDR1 MNHNY, CDR2 SVGAGI (reference sequence). V lost 2 bases to trimming and J lost 3 bases, with 10 bases between them. The CDR3 coding sequence is TGTGCCAGCAGTTACCAAAACGGGGACACCGGGGAGCTGTTTTTT. Its protein product is CASSYQNGDTGELFF.